A selection of T cell receptor beta chains follows, all from one sample in a study of T-cell reconstitution after alpha-beta-depleted transplantation in children. Using its own MiXCR run on the PCR reads, TCRdb lists one record per CDR3 protein. The sample has nearly 550,000 distinct CDR3 sequences, around 20% seen once. The specimen comprised PBMCs from the stem cell graft donor, sampled from the stem cell graft. These receptors all come from a human donor who donated a stem cell graft to a child with acute lymphoblastic leukemia. Both conserved end residues are part of each CDR3. D genes are given only for firm matches.

D gene,V gene,J gene,CDR3 protein
NA,TRBV30,TRBJ2-7,CAWGRGGQYF
TRBD1,TRBV20-1,TRBJ1-1,CSARYRGTEAFF
NA,TRBV7-9,TRBJ2-5,CASSSPWKGETQYF
NA,TRBV5-5,TRBJ2-2,CASSSIGPPAGELFF
NA,TRBV20-1,TRBJ2-4,CSAMGLDLAKNIQYF
NA,TRBV28,TRBJ2-5,CASSFVRGGETQYF
TRBD1,TRBV19,TRBJ2-2,CASSLSGTGNSGELFF
TRBD1,TRBV5-1,TRBJ1-5,CASSPDLTGGGQPQHF
TRBD2,TRBV10-1,TRBJ2-1,CASSEQGGSPGNEQFF
TRBD2,TRBV4-1,TRBJ2-3,CASSQPSGGKFTDTQYF
NA,TRBV5-1,TRBJ2-2,CASSPGLSGGGELFF
TRBD2,TRBV20-1,TRBJ2-3,CSGTGASGISDTQYF
NA,TRBV6-5,TRBJ2-3,CASSYEALYADTQYF
NA,TRBV12-3/TRBV12-4,TRBJ1-5,CASSFSNQPQHF
TRBD1,TRBV5-1,TRBJ2-4,CASSLTGAYPTKNIQYF
NA,TRBV6-2/TRBV6-3,TRBJ2-2,CASSPPYLNTGELFF
NA,TRBV11-2,TRBJ2-1,CASDFGTYNEQFF
NA,TRBV18,TRBJ2-4,CASSPPSKNSQYF
NA,TRBV6-1,TRBJ1-5,CASRRDFNQPQHF
NA,TRBV7-9,TRBJ2-5,CASSPQSGGPETQYF
TRBD2,TRBV27,TRBJ2-1,CASSLSASGSYNEQFF
TRBD1,TRBV2,TRBJ2-1,CASSPTGGDSNEQFF
NA,TRBV7-6,TRBJ2-7,CASSQWDGYEQYF
NA,TRBV7-2,TRBJ2-7,CASSNWGSYEQYF
NA,TRBV7-9,TRBJ2-5,CASSPRAGWETQYF
NA,TRBV6-5,TRBJ2-3,CASSYGGGSKPFWKTQYF
NA,TRBV6-5,TRBJ2-7,CASSYSEAAEYEQYF
NA,TRBV5-6,TRBJ1-1,CASSFPPGRTTFF
TRBD2,TRBV5-1,TRBJ2-3,CASSLTAGADTQYF
NA,TRBV15,TRBJ1-1,CATSRGSRYLNTEAFF
TRBD1,TRBV19,TRBJ1-5,CASHDRGGDSNQPQHF
TRBD2,TRBV12-5,TRBJ2-1,CASGFGGAYNEQFF
TRBD2,TRBV20-1,TRBJ2-7,CSAWTSGGQEQYF
TRBD1,TRBV5-1,TRBJ1-1,CASSLNLAGGNTEAFF
NA,TRBV7-9,TRBJ2-1,CASSSPWLSNEQFF
TRBD1,TRBV5-1,TRBJ2-3,CASSFRDSFTDTQYF
TRBD1,TRBV15,TRBJ2-2,CATSRRQGMTGELFF
TRBD2,TRBV3-1,TRBJ2-2,CASSRLMTSGSANTGELFF
TRBD2,TRBV29-1,TRBJ2-3,CSVARLAGGTDTQYF
NA,TRBV9,TRBJ1-4,CASSASNGNEKLFF
TRBD2,TRBV2,TRBJ2-1,CASSEASGQNNEQFF
NA,TRBV20-1,TRBJ2-7,CSARDLQGTHPYEQYF
NA,TRBV7-9,TRBJ2-7,CASSLAGARSYEQYF
NA,TRBV27,TRBJ1-1,CASTGRSGRMNTEAFF
NA,TRBV12-3/TRBV12-4,TRBJ1-4,CASSFGGNAIYLFGATNEKLFF
NA,TRBV5-1,TRBJ2-7,CASSLAVPGPEQYF
NA,TRBV7-9,TRBJ2-5,CASSPSQTQYF
TRBD2,TRBV9,TRBJ2-6,CASSALAALSGANVLTF
TRBD1,TRBV4-2,TRBJ2-2,CASADRGTGELFF
NA,TRBV20-1,TRBJ1-5,CSARTGPGGNQPQHF
TRBD2,TRBV3-1,TRBJ2-3,CATQRTGGPADTQYF
TRBD2,TRBV3-1,TRBJ2-1,CASSRGLAGARYNEQFF
TRBD1,TRBV28,TRBJ1-6,CASSPINRGINSPLHF